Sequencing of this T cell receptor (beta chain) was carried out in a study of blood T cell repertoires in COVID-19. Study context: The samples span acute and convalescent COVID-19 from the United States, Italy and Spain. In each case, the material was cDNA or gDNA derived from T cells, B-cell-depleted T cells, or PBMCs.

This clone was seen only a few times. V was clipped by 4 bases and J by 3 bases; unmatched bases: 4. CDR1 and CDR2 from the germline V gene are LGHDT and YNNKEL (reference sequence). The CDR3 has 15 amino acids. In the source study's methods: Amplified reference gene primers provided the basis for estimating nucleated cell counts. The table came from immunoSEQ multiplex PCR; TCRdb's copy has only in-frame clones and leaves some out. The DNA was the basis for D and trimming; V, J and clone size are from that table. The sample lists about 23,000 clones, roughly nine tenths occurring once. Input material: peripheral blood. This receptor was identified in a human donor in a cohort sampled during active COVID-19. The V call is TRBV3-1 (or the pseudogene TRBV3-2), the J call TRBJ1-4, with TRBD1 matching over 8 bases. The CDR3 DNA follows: TGTGCCAGCAGCCCCGGACAGGGTTCTAATGAAAAACTGTTTTTT. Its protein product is CASSPGQGSNEKLFF.